Each of the 7 T cell receptor beta chains below was sequenced from the same sample in a study of identical twins. MiXCR was run by TCRdb on the 5' RACE reads, yielding one entry per CDR3 protein. In the table there are some 1,700,000 distinct CDR3 sequences, less than 35% of which are singletons. Material for sequencing was cord blood. The origin of the receptors is a newborn girl in good health.

The rearrangement joins TRBV5-1 to TRBJ2-5; 9 bases match TRBD2. CDR3 size: 15 residues. With 0 bases clipped from V and 5 bases from J, the junction kept 5 bases outside the gene matches. Germline CDR1 is SGHRS and CDR2 is YFSETQ. In DNA form, the CDR3 reads TGCGCCAGCAGCTTGGTTCTAGCGGGGTTGGAGACCCAGTACTTC. Residues: CASSLVLAGLETQYF.

The gene calls are TRBV6-5 and TRBJ2-7; the D is unclear. The CDR3 spans 13 residues. Germline values: CDR1 MNHEY, CDR2 SVGAGI. V shed 8 bases and J shed 2 bases, with 13 bases lying between them. The CDR3 DNA reads as TGTGCCAGCGGAAAGGACCCTACCTACGAGCAGTACTTC. This translates into CASGKDPTYEQYF.

This clonotype was counted ten times or more. This chain joins TRBV29-1 and TRBJ2-7; D assignment may be TRBD1 or TRBD2 (5 bases each). V shed 4 bases and J shed 2 bases, with 12 bases lying between them. This CDR3 comprises 13 residues. Germline loops: CDR1 SQVTM, CDR2 ANQGSEA. Here the CDR3 DNA reads TGCAGCGTTGCAGCCGGGGCAACCTACGAGCAGTACTTC. Translated: CSVAAGATYEQYF.

This clonotype was seen a handful of times. This chain joins TRBV6-5 and TRBJ1-2; 8 bases are a match to TRBD1. Germline V gene data show CDR1 as MNHEY and CDR2 as SVGAGI. The CDR3 extends over 13 amino acids. Germline trimming cut 10 bases from V and 7 bases from J; bases unmatched to any gene: 11. The CDR3 loop reads CATMLGTGGGYTF. In DNA, the CDR3 is TGTGCCACCATGTTAGGGACAGGTGGTGGCTACACCTTC.

The CDR3, as DNA: TGTGCCAGCAGTCTCGATGAGGGACAGGGCAGTTCACCCCTCCACTTT. This translates into CASSLDEGQGSSPLHF. The rearrangement links TRBV6-5 to TRBJ1-6, with TRBD1 identical over 9 bases. Trimming took 5 bases from V and 9 from J; bases not matched to a gene: 11. Germline V gene sequence: CDR1 MNHEY, CDR2 SVGAGI. This CDR3 is 16 amino acids long.

This sequence joins TRBV21-1 and TRBJ1-1; the table's D call, TRBD1, was not checked against the DNA. TRBV21-1 is a pseudogene segment. This CDR3 is built from 13 residues. The CDR3 nucleotides read TGTGCCAGCAGCAAAGGGGGGTCCACTGAAGCTTTCTTT. Protein product: CASSKGGSTEAFF.

The chain carries TRBV25-1 and TRBJ2-3; 7 bases match TRBD2. Germline CDR1 and CDR2: MGHDK and SYGVNS. The CDR3 consists of 15 residues. V shed 1 base, J shed 0 bases, and the junction held 1 base outside the gene matches. The CDR3 loop reads CASSEWGGSTDTQYF. The CDR3 DNA follows: TGTGCCAGCAGTGAATGGGGGGGGAGCACAGATACGCAGTATTTT. The full variable domain, completed using reference TRBV25-1 and TRBJ2-3, is EADIYQTPRYLVIGTGKKITLECSQTMGHDKMYWYQQDPGMELHLIHYSYGVNSTEKGDLSSESTVSRIRTEHFPLTLESARPSHTSQYLCASSEWGGSTDTQYFGPGTRLTVL.